This T cell receptor beta chain is from a study of PD-1 blockade in classical Hodgkin lymphoma. Study outcomes and limitations: Baseline TCR diversity was reportedly lower in newly diagnosed patients than in healthy donors. It was reported as lower still in relapsed/refractory patients. Repertoire differences lack defined causes, possibly disease activity or prior therapy. Complete responders' baseline diversity resembled that of newly diagnosed patients.

With regard to this clone: Its antigen is as yet unknown.

The table came from immunoSEQ multiplex PCR; TCRdb's copy has only in-frame clones and leaves some out. The sample shows roughly 140,000 clones, less than 80% of them seen only once. Every patient was affected by relapse after autologous stem cell transplantation, while exposure to brentuximab vedotin was not uniform. Best overall response was complete response, partial response or progressive disease in these relapsed/refractory classical Hodgkin lymphoma patients. Trimming cost V 7 bases and J 8 bases, with 17 bases left between them. The CDR3 contains 13 residues. Germline CDR1 MNHNY, CDR2 SVGAGI (reference sequence).

This chain links TRBV6-6 with TRBJ1-1; D is unresolved. This TCR derives from a human donor with classical Hodgkin lymphoma. Specimen: peripheral blood mononuclear cells (PBMCs), collected before the second cycle of nivolumab. The CDR3 DNA is TGTGCCAGCACTTTCCTCTCTGGACCCGAAGCTTTCTTT. This codes for CASTFLSGPEAFF.